The 13 T cell receptor beta chains listed next were all sequenced from one sample in a study of CD8 T cells in Susac syndrome. It was with random hexamers that roughly 0.5 to 1 ug RNA was reverse transcribed. One entry per CDR3 protein, called by TCRdb with MiXCR from the immunoSEQ multiplex PCR reads. The sample carries about 300,000 distinct CDR3 sequences, about 85% recorded once. Sequencing was carried out using CD8+ T cells from PBMCs. These receptors all stem from a human donor with multiple sclerosis.

The rearrangement joins TRBV29-1 to TRBJ1-4; possibly TRBD1 for D (6 bases). Trimming took 5 bases from V and 7 from J, leaving 8 bases between them. This CDR3 has 11 residues. The germline V gene has CDR1 SQVTM and CDR2 ANQGSEA. This chain's CDR3 is CSVYRAEKLFF. In DNA, the CDR3 is TGCAGCGTTTACAGGGCTGAAAAACTGTTTTTT. Combining the CDR3 with reference TRBV29-1 and TRBJ1-4 gives the whole variable domain SAVISQKPSRDICQRGTSLTIQCQVDSQVTMMFWYRQQPGQSLTLIATANQGSEATYESGFVIDKFPISRPNLTFSTLTVSNMSPEDSSIYLCSVYRAEKLFFGSGTQLSVL.

V gene TRBV3-1 combines with J gene TRBJ2-7; TRBD1 matches at 7 bases. CDR3 size: 13 residues. Germline V lookup: CDR1 LGHDT, CDR2 YNNKEL (reference sequence). The V and J ends lost 3 bases and 5 bases, in that order; junction bases with no gene match: 4. As DNA, the CDR3 is TGTGCCAGCAGCCAGTACAGGGGCGACGAGCAGTACTTC. This translates into CASSQYRGDEQYF.

The chain joins TRBV27 to TRBJ2-4, with 7 bases fitting TRBD1. CDR3 length equals 15 residues. V dropped 3 bases and J dropped 6; count of bases not matched to a gene: 8. The germline CDR1 and CDR2 sequences are MNHEY and SMNVEV (reference sequence). The CDR3 here is CASSLSGGTGNIQYF. Here the CDR3 DNA reads TGTGCCAGCAGTTTGTCAGGGGGTACAGGAAACATTCAGTACTTC.

The CDR3 region has the DNA TGTGCCAGCAGTTTAGGAACTAGCCGTTCCTACGAGCAGTACTTC. This encodes CASSLGTSRSYEQYF. V is TRBV12-3 or TRBV12-4 and J is TRBJ2-7, with TRBD2 as a possible D gene (6 bases). Trimming pared 1 base from V and 1 base from J, leaving 11 bases between. The CDR3 is 15 residues long.

CDR3 nucleotides: TGTGCCAGCAGTGACCCATGGCAGGGAGGTACCGGGGAGCTGTTTTTT. Translated: CASSDPWQGGTGELFF. The V call is TRBV6-1, the J call TRBJ2-2, with D possibly being TRBD2 (6 bases). Per germline, CDR1 MNHNS and CDR2 SASEGT. The CDR3 runs 16 residues. V was trimmed by 3 bases and J by 5 bases, leaving 16 bases between them.

This clonotype was observed once. This chain connects TRBV7-9 to TRBJ2-7, with 7 positions matching TRBD2. The CDR3 has 18 amino acids. Germline loops: CDR1 SEHNR, CDR2 FQNEAQ (reference sequence). V lost 0 bases to trimming and J lost 3 bases; unmatched junction nucleotides: 14. As DNA, the CDR3 is TGTGCCAGCAGCTTAGCTACCACTAGCCCGGGGGGTTTCTACGAGCAGTACTTC. Protein sequence: CASSLATTSPGGFYEQYF.

This chain joins TRBV7-9 and TRBJ2-7; 9 bases map to TRBD1. This CDR3 contains 15 residues. The ends lost 8 bases at V and 5 bases at J; junction bases unmatched: 13. The germline CDR1 and CDR2 sequences are SEHNR and FQNEAQ (reference sequence). The CDR3 reads CASGTGKLSADEQYF. The CDR3, as DNA: TGTGCCAGCGGGACAGGGAAATTAAGTGCCGACGAGCAGTACTTC.

This chain joins TRBV19 and TRBJ1-1; 9 bases align to TRBD1. V shed 8 bases and J 1 base; nucleotides not matched to a gene: 2. From germline, CDR1 is LNHDA and CDR2 SQIVND (reference sequence). The CDR3 is made up of 13 amino acids. This CDR3 reads CASPDRGNTEAFF. CDR3 DNA sequence: TGTGCCAGTCCGGACAGGGGGAACACTGAAGCTTTCTTT.

The chain couples TRBV27 to TRBJ1-5, with a weak D call TRBD1 (6 bases). Germline lookup yields CDR1 MNHEY and CDR2 SMNVEV (reference sequence). The ends were cut back, 9 bases at V and 2 bases at J, with 17 bases in the middle. This CDR3 region has 15 residues. This chain's CDR3 is CASSVGGGGNQPQHF. The CDR3 DNA follows: TGTGCCAGTTCGGTGGGGGGGGGCGGCAATCAGCCCCAGCATTTT.

The chain is built from TRBV6-5 and TRBJ1-2, with a possible D match to TRBD1 (6 bases). Trimming took 2 bases from V and 4 from J, leaving 20 bases between them. Germline V gene lookup returns CDR1 MNHEY and CDR2 SVGAGI. The CDR3 is 17 amino acids. The CDR3 reads CASSYGPGHPLGYGYTF. Here the CDR3 DNA reads TGTGCCAGCAGTTACGGCCCGGGACATCCGCTCGGCTATGGCTACACCTTC.

Concerning this clonotype itself: The junction does not match germline at one end; this may be a read error. V is TRBV5-4 and J is TRBJ1-1, with a weak D call TRBD1 (6 bases). CDR1 and CDR2 from the germline V gene are SGHNT and YYREEE (reference sequence). The CDR3 sequence is 14 residues long. CDR3 in amino acids: CASTSTGMNTEALF. For the CDR3, the DNA is TGTGCCAGCACCTCGACAGGAATGAACACTGAAGCTCTCTTT. The variable domain in full, with the rest retrieved from reference TRBV5-4 and TRBJ1-1, is ETGVTQSPTHLIKTRGQQVTLRCSSQSGHNTVSWYQQALGQGPQFIFQYYREEENGRGNFPPRFSGLQFPNYSSELNVNALELDDSALYLCASTSTGMNTEALFGQGTRLTVV.

The V and J genes are TRBV11-2 and TRBJ2-5; D uncertain. V lost 0 bases and J 5 bases, leaving 4 bases between the germline ends. This CDR3 comprises 12 residues. Germline CDR1 SGHAT, CDR2 FQNNGV. The CDR3 protein is CASSLDRETQYF. CDR3 nucleotides: TGTGCCAGCAGCTTAGATCGCGAGACCCAGTACTTC.

The chain uses TRBV13 and TRBJ2-1; TRBD1 matches 7 bases. V gave up 0 bases and J gave up 10 bases; unmatched junction bases: 0. Germline V gene data show CDR1 as PRHDT and CDR2 as FYEKMQ (reference sequence). The CDR3 runs 12 residues. The CDR3 spells CASSLGTGEQFF. CDR3 nucleotide sequence: TGTGCCAGCAGCTTAGGGACAGGGGAGCAGTTCTTC. The full variable domain, in which reference TRBV13 and TRBJ2-1 provide the parts outside the CDR3, is AAGVIQSPRHLIKEKRETATLKCYPIPRHDTVYWYQQGPGQDPQFLISFYEKMQSDKGSIPDRFSAQQFSDYHSELNMSSLELGDSALYFCASSLGTGEQFFGPGTRLTVL.